This T cell receptor (beta chain) derives from a study of cytotoxic CD8 clonotypes in ibrutinib-treated CLL listed by TCRdb under 2021. Regarding the research as a whole: The cohort was composed of 11 relapsed/refractory and around 14 treatment-naive patients; IGHV unmutated status was identified in fewer than 18 patients. Responses were partial in some 24 patients and complete in 2; after median about 63 months follow-up, some 15 stayed in remission and around 12 progressed. Samples averaged about 260,000 productive templates and 90,000 to 95,000 productive rearrangements. Of the 90 or so participants in the trial, about 25 had longitudinal samples available. Response samples were taken after a median of approximately 12 months on treatment, ranging from about 6 to 36 months. Cryopreserved peripheral blood mononuclear cells were collected before treatment, at response, and at either disease progression or sustained remission. Every remission and progressive disease sample was obtained while ibrutinib was still being received by the patients. Overall study results and their limits: Sampling times were not matched between patients in sustained remission and patients whose disease was progressing, and lymph node repertoires were not examined. Public clonotypes were rare and either contracted or stayed stable during treatment, and the rise in clonality at ibrutinib response reflected the expansion of private clonotypes. Clonality rose at ibrutinib response, remained stable during sustained remission, and dropped back toward baseline at progression. Baseline clonality exceeded that of age-matched healthy donors and correlated strongly with circulating CD8+ T-cell counts.

The time point label of this sample denotes: approximately 11 months on ibrutinib. For TCR beta library preparation, roughly 2.2 micrograms of genomic DNA was extracted from cryopreserved PBMCs. Longitudinal blood samples from CLL patients receiving ibrutinib monotherapy were subjected to high-throughput TCR beta sequencing. The patients were enrolled in a single-center, open-label phase 2 trial of ibrutinib monotherapy. On a MiSeq, deep resolution sequencing aimed for a depth between 1 in 1 million and 1 in 200,000 T cells, with each clonotype covered approximately 9.2x on average. The immunoSEQ hsTCRB Kit was used to generate TCR beta libraries. In the authors' own workflow: ImmunoSEQ Data Assistant and ImmunoSEQ Analyzer were used for data analysis, and V, D and J genes were assigned according to IMGT definitions. Clonality was computed as one minus normalized Shannon entropy of productive rearrangement frequencies, ranging from 0 to 1. Only overrepresented clonotypes making up at least 0.05% of each patient's repertoire were included in the public clonotype analysis. Fewer than 15 repertoires from age-matched healthy donors, obtained from immuneACCESS, served as clonality controls. The source is immuneACCESS, and TCRdb retained only in-frame sequences with V and J called. Part of the clones is not carried over; for the studies checked, unresolved V genes explain less than half of this, and the remainder is unexplained. V, J and clone size are those of that table, while D and trimming were read from the DNA. The sample table shows 200,000 or so clones, and about four fifths are seen once. The top ten constitute about an eighth of the sample.

For this clone: Its antigen remains undetermined. No much larger clone is present one base from it, and per-base qualities are unavailable.

This specimen was PBMCs, taken after 12 months of ibrutinib treatment. The sequence derives from a human donor with chronic lymphocytic leukemia.

The DNA sequence follows: TGTGCCAGTAGTGGGTCAGGACTAGCGGGACGCTTCTACGAGCAGTACTTC. This yields the protein CASSGSGLAGRFYEQYF. The V and J genes are TRBV19 and TRBJ2-7; 12 central bases correspond to TRBD2. Trimming takes 5 bases off V and 3 bases off J; junction bases not matched to a gene: 11. Looking up the germline V gene (reference sequence) yields CDR1 LNHDA and CDR2 SQIVND. Reading from cysteine to phenylalanine, the CDR3 counts 17 amino acids. Of the read, only the CDR3 DNA is kept; its 51 bases are in frame from base 1.